Sequencing of this T cell receptor beta chain was carried out in a study of blood T cell repertoires in COVID-19 (TCRdb year 2020). About the investigation overall: Collaborator samples came from the United States, Italy and Spain and covered acute and convalescent phases of COVID-19. Subjects who had been exposed to COVID-19, were actively infected with it, or had recovered from it provided the deeply sampled blood TCRbeta repertoires that made up the dataset. Where HLA class I and class II types were available, the types were taken from metadata supplied by the sample provider, not from assay-based typing. Sample metadata almost always included a de-identified subject ID, COVID-19 status, age in years and sex. The prospective study material was composed of cDNA or gDNA derived from T cells, B-cell-depleted T cells, or PBMCs. Samples came from the ongoing ImmuneRACE study (first 160 participants) plus 1,254 subjects from 6 global collaborators. The repertoires were released in a freely available public database intended as a resource for research on the immune response to SARS-CoV-2.

Comment on this clone: Its antigen is not yet known. The sample holds no much larger clone one base away, and base qualities are not on file.

TCRbeta CDR3 regions were amplified from genomic DNA by means of the immunoSEQ Assay, a bias-controlled multiplex PCR. Under the source paper's analysis protocol: Nucleated cell counts per sample were estimated from amplification of reference gene primers within the assay. To quantify the absolute abundance of each unique TCRbeta CDR3 rearrangement, sequence reads were collapsed and filtered. For each sample, productive Simpson clonality was calculated as the square root of Simpson's diversity index across productive rearrangements. TCRdb obtained this table from immuneACCESS and retained in-frame rearrangements with V and J assigned. These tables miss some clones; where compared with another copy, unresolved V genes account for less than half of the shortfall, and the remainder is unexplained. V, J and clone size were drawn from that table, and D and trimming were deduced from the DNA. The sample includes around 130,000 clones, with around 83% observed a single time. The ten largest account for 4.3% of the sample.

Each collaborating institution followed its own protocols to collect whole blood in K2EDTA tubes. For TCRbeta analysis, collaborators shipped samples in one of three forms: frozen whole blood, isolated PBMCs, or DNA extracted from either of those sample types. Study-level results and caveats: The quantity of clinical and demographic metadata differed by source and by participant and was supplied without curation.

The V end gives up 5 bases and the J end 6 bases, leaving 5 bases in the junction not matched to a gene. Inclusive of the bounding cysteine and phenylalanine, the CDR3 is 13 residues long. The sequence is cut down to CDR3 DNA, 39 bases in frame from base 1. CDR1 and CDR2 (LNHDA, SQIVND) derive from the germline V gene (reference sequence). Sequencing was carried out using peripheral blood. The origin of this receptor is a human donor in a cohort sampled during active COVID-19. The V and J genes are TRBV19 and TRBJ1-2; the junction holds 8 bases that match TRBD1. The CDR3 region reads CASSGTGLDGYTF. The sequenced DNA is TGTGCCAGTAGTGGGACAGGCCTCGATGGCTACACCTTC. The reference TRBV19 and TRBJ1-2 proteins fill in what lies around the CDR3, so the full variable domain reads DGGITQSPKYLFRKEGQNVTLSCEQNLNHDAMYWYRQDPGQGLRLIYYSQIVNDFQKGDIAEGYSVSREKKESFPLTVTSAQKNPTAFYLCASSGTGLDGYTFGSGTRLTVV.